Sequencing of this TCR beta chain was carried out in a study of T cell repertoires in cytomegalovirus infection. Overall study context: From public TCR beta signatures came an indication of both CMV infection and matching HLA type.

This clonotype has more than one count but fewer than ten. Its target is not known. Study-level findings and limits: In two of eight donors, the top clonotype was HLA-C-restricted CMV-specific.

TCRdb re-called the reads with MiXCR, one entry per CDR3 protein. The sample has around 270,000 distinct CDR3 sequences; approximately 9.2% are singletons. The V and J ends lost 6 bases and 4 bases respectively, with 15 bases between them. CDR1 SGHAT and CDR2 FQNNGV come from the germline V gene. This CDR3 is 14 amino acids long. Sequenced sample: PBMCs. J is TRBJ1-1 and V is TRBV11-2, with D perhaps TRBD1 (6 bases). This sequence was found in a human donor in good health (CMV status not recorded). Some clones in this sample may be carry-over from other donors' samples. For the CDR3, the DNA is TGTGCCAGCAGACCAACGACAGGTTCCACTGAAGCTTTCTTT. It is translated as CASRPTTGSTEAFF.